These 12 T cell receptor beta chains originate from one sample sequenced in a study of shared clonotypes between healthy human individuals. Method: immunoSEQ multiplex PCR; TCRdb's copy keeps in-frame clones and lacks some. The sample yields about 2.1 million clones, 85% to 95% seen once. CD8 cells regarded as naive lacked CD45RO, were positively chosen for CCR7, and omitted terminally differentiated effector memory CD45RA+ cells. Sequencing was done on a sample of naive CD8+ T cells from PBMCs. These receptors were obtained from a man between 18 and 35 years old in good health. Some clones in this sample may be carry-over from other donors' samples.

This clone was observed a single time. DNA for the CDR3: TGTGCCAGTAGTTGGGGCCTGGGAACCTACGAGCAGTACTTC. Translation: CASSWGLGTYEQYF. V usage is TRBV19 and J usage is TRBJ2-7; D is perhaps TRBD1 (5 bases). The V gene's germline CDR1 is LNHDA and CDR2 SQIVND (reference sequence). V was pared by 5 bases and J by 2 bases, with 13 bases between. There are 14 residues in the CDR3.

The V and J genes are TRBV9 and TRBJ2-5, with a weak D call TRBD2 (6 bases). Germline values: CDR1 SGDLS, CDR2 YYNGEE. The CDR3 runs 16 residues. The germline V and J ends were trimmed by 0 bases and 5 bases, with 17 bases remaining between them. The CDR3 region is CASSVARGLREETQYF. The CDR3 DNA is TGTGCCAGCAGCGTAGCTCGCGGACTACGGGAGGAGACCCAGTACTTC. The whole variable domain, remainder taken from reference TRBV9 and TRBJ2-5, is DSGVTQTPKHLITATGQRVTLRCSPRSGDLSVYWYQQSLDQGLQFLIQYYNGEERAKGNILERFSAQQFPDLHSELNLSSLELGDSALYFCASSVARGLREETQYFGPGTRLLVL.

With respect to this clone: The same CDR3 also results from other DNA sequences found in this sample. The chain recombines TRBV5-6 with TRBJ2-5; possibly TRBD2 for D (6 bases). V was clipped by 0 bases and J by 7 bases, with 10 bases between them. The CDR3 contains 13 residues. Looked up from germline, CDR1 is SGHDT and CDR2 is YYEEEE. As DNA, the CDR3 is TGTGCCAGCAGCTTGGGGACCGGGGGGACCCAGTACTTC. Its translation is CASSLGTGGTQYF.

V usage is TRBV4-1 and J usage is TRBJ2-7; 10 bases fit TRBD1. With V trimmed by 4 bases and J by 7 bases, 10 bases remained unmatched. Germline loops: CDR1 MGHRA, CDR2 YSYEKL. This CDR3 contains 15 residues. CDR3 bases: TGCGCCAGCAGCCCAGCTGGGACAGGGGCTCGGGAGCAGTACTTC. Its protein product is CASSPAGTGAREQYF.

The J gene is TRBJ1-4, the V gene TRBV29-1; no clear D gene. Germline values: CDR1 SQVTM, CDR2 ANQGSEA. With 6 bases removed from V and 3 bases from J, the gap between germline ends came to 11 bases. CDR3 length: 13 residues. CDR3 sequence: CSVAHPANEKLFF. As DNA, the CDR3 is TGCAGCGTAGCGCACCCGGCTAATGAAAAACTGTTTTTT.

This clone appeared once. The chain is built from TRBV9 and TRBJ1-3; a possible D gene is TRBD1 (5 bases). CDR1 and CDR2 from the germline V gene are SGDLS and YYNGEE. The V end lost 4 bases, the J end lost 2 bases, and 16 bases lay between the germline ends. The CDR3 spans 16 residues. This CDR3 reads CASSYYFQGAGNTIYF. The CDR3 DNA reads as TGTGCCAGCAGCTACTATTTTCAGGGCGCTGGAAACACCATATATTTT.

CDR3 in DNA: TGTGCCAGCAGCCTACCGGGACGGTCCTCTGGGGCCAACGTCCTGACTTTC. Translating gives CASSLPGRSSGANVLTF. V and J are TRBV4-2 and TRBJ2-6; D might be TRBD1 or TRBD2, each matching 5 bases. Trimming removed 4 bases from V and 0 bases from J, with 13 bases in between. Germline V gene data show CDR1 as LGHNA and CDR2 as YNFKEQ. There are 17 residues in the CDR3.

The chain combines TRBV11-3 with TRBJ2-1; no clear D. Germline loops: CDR1 SGHNT, CDR2 YENEEA. Trimming left V 0 bases short and J 6 bases short, with 12 bases between. This CDR3 contains 15 residues. The CDR3 nucleotides read TGTGCCAGCAGCTTAGATCGAGGAGTAGGCAATGAGCAGTTCTTC. It is translated as CASSLDRGVGNEQFF.

This chain connects TRBV7-3 to TRBJ1-1; 7 bases are shared with TRBD1. CDR1 is SGHTA and CDR2 is FQGTGA in the germline V gene. The CDR3 length is 16 residues. Unmatched junction bases numbered 7, after V lost 1 base and J lost 2 bases. CDR3 sequence (DNA): TGTGCCAGCAGCTTAATACGGGGGACAGCTAACACTGAAGCTTTCTTT. This translates into CASSLIRGTANTEAFF. The whole variable domain, remainder taken from reference TRBV7-3 and TRBJ1-1, is GAGVSQTPSNKVTEKGKYVELRCDPISGHTALYWYRQSLGQGPEFLIYFQGTGAADDSGLPNDRFFAVRPEGSVSTLKIQRTERGDSAVYLCASSLIRGTANTEAFFGQGTRLTVV.

This clone was recorded a few times. J is TRBJ1-2 and V is TRBV5-1; D is undetermined. This CDR3 spans 14 amino acids. CDR1 and CDR2 from the germline V gene are SGHRS and YFSETQ. V lost 0 bases to trimming and J lost 0 bases, with 6 bases between them. The CDR3 region is CASSLVGANYGYTF. The CDR3 DNA sequence: TGCGCCAGCAGCTTGGTCGGAGCTAACTATGGCTACACCTTC.

This clone was seen just once. This sequence joins TRBV7-2 and TRBJ2-1, with D unclear. Trimming shortened V by 5 bases and J by 10 bases, and 12 bases separated the two germline ends. This CDR3 is 12 amino acids long. CDR1 is SGHTA, CDR2 FQGNSA, per germline. This CDR3 reads CASSPRSREQFF. DNA for the CDR3: TGTGCCAGCAGCCCGAGGTCTAGGGAGCAGTTCTTC.

This CDR3 reads CASSQGRGQEGAFF. CDR3 nucleotide sequence: TGCGCCAGCAGCCAAGGCAGGGGGCAGGAGGGAGCTTTCTTT. This chain connects TRBV4-1 to TRBJ1-1; TRBD1 matches at 8 bases. V lost 1 base to trimming and J lost 10 bases; unmatched junction nucleotides: 8. This CDR3 has 14 residues. The germline V gene encodes CDR1 MGHRA and CDR2 YSYEKL.